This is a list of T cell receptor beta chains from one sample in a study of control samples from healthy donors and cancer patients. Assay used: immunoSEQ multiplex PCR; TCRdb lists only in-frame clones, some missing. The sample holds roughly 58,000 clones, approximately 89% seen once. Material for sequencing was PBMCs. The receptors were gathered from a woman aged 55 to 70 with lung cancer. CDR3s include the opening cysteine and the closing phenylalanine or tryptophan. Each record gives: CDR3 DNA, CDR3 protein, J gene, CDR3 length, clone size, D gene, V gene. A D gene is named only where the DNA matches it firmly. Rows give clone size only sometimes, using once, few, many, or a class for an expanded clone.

CDR3nt: TGTGCCAGCAGTACACAGGGGGCGAGTGAAAAACTGTTTTTT
CDR3aa: CASSTQGASEKLFF
j_gene: TRBJ1-4
len: 14
abundance: -
d_gene: TRBD1
v_gene: TRBV6-5

CDR3nt: TGTGCCAGCAGCCGAGGAGGACAGGGGGTACGTGAGACCCAGTACTTC
CDR3aa: CASSRGGQGVRETQYF
j_gene: TRBJ2-5
len: 16
abundance: -
d_gene: TRBD1
v_gene: TRBV11-3

CDR3nt: TGTGCCAGTAGTTCGGACAGGGTGAAAGATACGCAGTATTTT
CDR3aa: CASSSDRVKDTQYF
j_gene: TRBJ2-3
len: 14
abundance: -
d_gene: TRBD1
v_gene: TRBV19

CDR3nt: TGTGCCAGCAGCCCGGGGGCGTGGGGGCCCGACGAGCAGTACTTC
CDR3aa: CASSPGAWGPDEQYF
j_gene: TRBJ2-7
len: 15
abundance: -
d_gene: -
v_gene: TRBV7-2

CDR3nt: TGTGCCAGCAGCTTAAAGGCAGGGCCAGGGGGGAATGAGCAGTTCTTC
CDR3aa: CASSLKAGPGGNEQFF
j_gene: TRBJ2-1
len: 16
abundance: -
d_gene: -
v_gene: TRBV7-9

CDR3nt: TGTGCCAGCAGTGAGGGAAGGACTAGCGGGAGCTGGCAGTTCTTC
CDR3aa: CASSEGRTSGSWQFF
j_gene: TRBJ2-1
len: 15
abundance: -
d_gene: TRBD2
v_gene: TRBV6-1

CDR3nt: TGTGCCAGCAGTGAAGGGCCTGAGGGGATTCAGTACTTC
CDR3aa: CASSEGPEGIQYF
j_gene: TRBJ2-4
len: 13
abundance: -
d_gene: -
v_gene: TRBV2

CDR3nt: TGTGCCAGCAGCTTAGTCCGAGGGGTCCACGAGCAGTACTTC
CDR3aa: CASSLVRGVHEQYF
j_gene: TRBJ2-7
len: 14
abundance: -
d_gene: -
v_gene: TRBV7-2

CDR3nt: TGTGCCAGCAGCTTAGACTCTAACTATGGCTACACCTTC
CDR3aa: CASSLDSNYGYTF
j_gene: TRBJ1-2
len: 13
abundance: -
d_gene: -
v_gene: TRBV7-6

CDR3nt: TGTGCCAGCAGTTACAGGGCTTCTTATGGCTACACCTTC
CDR3aa: CASSYRASYGYTF
j_gene: TRBJ1-2
len: 13
abundance: -
d_gene: -
v_gene: TRBV6-5

CDR3nt: TGTGCCAGCAGCGTAGGGCTAGGGGGCCCAGATACGCAGTATTTT
CDR3aa: CASSVGLGGPDTQYF
j_gene: TRBJ2-3
len: 15
abundance: -
d_gene: TRBD1
v_gene: TRBV9

CDR3nt: TGTGCCAGCAGTGACTATGATAGGGCGAACACCGGGGAGCTGTTTTTT
CDR3aa: CASSDYDRANTGELFF
j_gene: TRBJ2-2
len: 16
abundance: -
d_gene: -
v_gene: TRBV6-4

CDR3nt: TGCGCCAGCAGCTTGGGGACTAGCGGGAGGGAAAGCTCCTACAATGAGCAGTTCTTC
CDR3aa: CASSLGTSGRESSYNEQFF
j_gene: TRBJ2-1
len: 19
abundance: -
d_gene: TRBD2
v_gene: TRBV5-1

CDR3nt: TGTGCCAGCAGCTTAGTGTATATAGGGCTAGCGGGGAACAATGAGCAGTTCTTC
CDR3aa: CASSLVYIGLAGNNEQFF
j_gene: TRBJ2-1
len: 18
abundance: once
d_gene: TRBD2
v_gene: TRBV7-9

CDR3nt: TGTGCCAGCAGTTACTCGACAAGAACCAACTATGGCTACACCTTC
CDR3aa: CASSYSTRTNYGYTF
j_gene: TRBJ1-2
len: 15
abundance: -
d_gene: -
v_gene: TRBV6-5

CDR3nt: TGTGCCAGCAGTTTCGGGGGGGCCTCCTACAATGAGCAGTTCTTC
CDR3aa: CASSFGGASYNEQFF
j_gene: TRBJ2-1
len: 15
abundance: -
d_gene: TRBD2
v_gene: TRBV6-1

CDR3nt: TGTGCCAGCAGTTCTACCCCGGGCTGGCAGTTCTTC
CDR3aa: CASSSTPGWQFF
j_gene: TRBJ2-1
len: 12
abundance: -
d_gene: -
v_gene: TRBV12-3/TRBV12-4

CDR3nt: TGCGCCAGCAGCCCTGGGCAACTCGGGGCCTCTGAGCAGTTCTTC
CDR3aa: CASSPGQLGASEQFF
j_gene: TRBJ2-1
len: 15
abundance: -
d_gene: -
v_gene: TRBV5-1

CDR3nt: TGTGCCAGCAGCCACCAAAACCGGGACAGGGGCCGCCCTGGGGCCAACGTCCTGACTTTC
CDR3aa: CASSHQNRDRGRPGANVLTF
j_gene: TRBJ2-6
len: 20
abundance: -
d_gene: TRBD1
v_gene: TRBV14

CDR3nt: TGCGCCAGCAGCAAGGACAGTTATAATGAAAAACTGTTTTTT
CDR3aa: CASSKDSYNEKLFF
j_gene: TRBJ1-4
len: 14
abundance: -
d_gene: -
v_gene: TRBV5-1

CDR3nt: TGCGCCAGCAGCCATGGCCAGGACAGGATCATTACTAGCACAGATACGCAGTATTTT
CDR3aa: CASSHGQDRIITSTDTQYF
j_gene: TRBJ2-3
len: 19
abundance: -
d_gene: TRBD1
v_gene: TRBV5-1

CDR3nt: TGTGCCAGCAGCCAAGAGGGGGTGGCCTACGAGCAGTACTTC
CDR3aa: CASSQEGVAYEQYF
j_gene: TRBJ2-7
len: 14
abundance: -
d_gene: -
v_gene: TRBV14

CDR3nt: TGTGCCAGTACCTCCTTCTCTGGAAACACCATATATTTT
CDR3aa: CASTSFSGNTIYF
j_gene: TRBJ1-3
len: 13
abundance: -
d_gene: -
v_gene: TRBV19

CDR3nt: TGTGCCAGCAACACAGGGCCCAATCAGCCCCAGCATTTT
CDR3aa: CASNTGPNQPQHF
j_gene: TRBJ1-5
len: 13
abundance: -
d_gene: -
v_gene: TRBV6-5

CDR3nt: TGCGCCAGCAGCAATTCCGGGACACTCTATGGCTACACCTTC
CDR3aa: CASSNSGTLYGYTF
j_gene: TRBJ1-2
len: 14
abundance: -
d_gene: -
v_gene: TRBV5-1

CDR3nt: TGCGCCAGCAGCTTGGAATTAGCGGGAGTCTCAGATACGCAGTATTTT
CDR3aa: CASSLELAGVSDTQYF
j_gene: TRBJ2-3
len: 16
abundance: -
d_gene: TRBD2
v_gene: TRBV5-1

CDR3nt: TGTGCCAGCAGCCCAAACGGACAGGGAACAGCTTTCTTT
CDR3aa: CASSPNGQGTAFF
j_gene: TRBJ1-1
len: 13
abundance: -
d_gene: TRBD1
v_gene: TRBV6-5

CDR3nt: TGTGCCAGCAGCTTAGGAACTGGTGAGCAGTTCTTC
CDR3aa: CASSLGTGEQFF
j_gene: TRBJ2-1
len: 12
abundance: -
d_gene: -
v_gene: TRBV7-2

CDR3nt: TGTGCCAGTAGTACCTCATACAGGGCCGATCAGCCCCAGCATTTT
CDR3aa: CASSTSYRADQPQHF
j_gene: TRBJ1-5
len: 15
abundance: -
d_gene: -
v_gene: TRBV19

CDR3nt: TGTGCCAGCATGTCCTTAACAGACACCGGGGAGCTGTTTTTT
CDR3aa: CASMSLTDTGELFF
j_gene: TRBJ2-2
len: 14
abundance: once
d_gene: -
v_gene: TRBV2

CDR3nt: TGTGCCAGCAGCTTTCTGGGTACCTACGAGCAGTACTTC
CDR3aa: CASSFLGTYEQYF
j_gene: TRBJ2-7
len: 13
abundance: once
d_gene: -
v_gene: TRBV5-6

CDR3nt: TGTGCCAGCTCACTGGTTACTAATGAAAAACTGTTTTTT
CDR3aa: CASSLVTNEKLFF
j_gene: TRBJ1-4
len: 13
abundance: -
d_gene: -
v_gene: TRBV18

CDR3nt: TGTGCCAGCAGCTTAGTTCGGACCTCTTCCGGCTACACCTTC
CDR3aa: CASSLVRTSSGYTF
j_gene: TRBJ1-2
len: 14
abundance: -
d_gene: -
v_gene: TRBV7-9